The clone carrying this T cell receptor (beta chain) was recorded only once. Its antigen is unknown. The data derive from a study of CD8+CD57+ T cells in acquired aplastic anemia. The CDR3 is 15 residues long. The J segment lost 3 bases and the V segment lost 4 bases, leaving 7 bases of the junction unmatched. Germline CDR1 reads DFQATT; CDR2 reads SNEGSKA (reference sequence). Those patients picked for sequencing had displayed CD8+CD57+ cell expansion on flow cytometry. Study-level results: Patients and controls shared just under 30 CD8+ CDR3 sequences.

It was genomic DNA that served as the template for profiling TCR beta VDJ and CDR3. TCRdb fed the reads into MiXCR, producing one record per CDR3 protein. The sample includes over 150,000 distinct CDR3 sequences, around 60% of them seen just once. The rearrangement uses TRBV20-1 and TRBJ2-3; 10 positions match TRBD1. The sequenced sample was sorted CD4+, CD8+, or CD8+CD57+ T cells (not recorded which) from PBMCs. The receptor comes from a human donor with aplastic anemia. This CDR3 is CSAKVGTGDTDTQYF. The CDR3 DNA sequence: TGCAGTGCTAAGGTTGGGACAGGGGATACAGATACGCAGTATTTT.